This is a list of T cell receptor beta chains from one sample in a study of OX40 agonist ivuxolimab in advanced cancers. Assay: immunoSEQ multiplex PCR; the TCRdb copy retains only in-frame clones and omits some. The data hold about 49,000 clones, with 90% to 95% observed a single time. The starting material was CD4+ or CD8+ T cells sorted from blood, obtained in a trial of the OX40 agonist ivuxolimab. The receptors were sampled from an adult with an advanced solid tumor such as melanoma, head and neck, liver or kidney cancer. CDR3s include the opening cysteine and the closing phenylalanine or tryptophan. The D gene is left open where the match is weak. Size is stated for part of the rows, as once, few or many counts, or as a class when the clone is expanded.

CDR3 protein,CDR3 DNA,D gene,J gene,V gene,clone size
CASSLPNAGSAGERETQYF,TGTGCCAGCAGCTTACCCAATGCGGGGTCTGCGGGAGAGAGGGAGACCCAGTACTTC,TRBD2,TRBJ2-5,TRBV7-9,-
CASSSSSGGDTQYF,TGTGCCAGCAGCTCTTCTAGCGGCGGGGATACGCAGTATTTT,TRBD2,TRBJ2-3,TRBV7-9,-
CASSVVGGSYNEQFF,TGTGCCAGCAGCGTCGTGGGAGGGTCCTACAATGAGCAGTTCTTC,TRBD2,TRBJ2-1,TRBV9,-
CATSRDEELTGNGYTF,TGTGCCACCAGCAGAGACGAAGAACTGACAGGGAACGGCTACACCTTC,TRBD1,TRBJ1-2,TRBV15,-
CASSLVSGLVSRETQYF,TGTGCCAGCAGTCTCGTTTCGGGACTAGTGTCTCGAGAGACCCAGTACTTC,TRBD2,TRBJ2-5,TRBV28,-
CASSTGLAGQGEQYF,TGTGCCAGCAGCACAGGACTAGCGGGACAGGGGGAGCAGTACTTC,TRBD2,TRBJ2-7,TRBV9,-
CASSLLTSGYEQYF,TGTGCCAGCAGCCTCCTGACTAGCGGCTACGAGCAGTACTTC,TRBD2,TRBJ2-7,TRBV5-6,-
CASSLGQGSPHGYTF,TGTGCCAGCAGCTTAGGCCAGGGCAGCCCGCATGGCTACACCTTC,-,TRBJ1-2,TRBV13,few
CATSRVTGEDEQYF,TGTGCCACCAGCAGAGTGACAGGGGAGGACGAGCAGTACTTC,TRBD1,TRBJ2-7,TRBV15,-
CASSQGAKGSLPEQYF,TGCGCCAGCAGCCAAGGGGCCAAGGGATCACTACCTGAGCAGTACTTC,-,TRBJ2-7,TRBV4-3,few
CASSLVTVGEQYF,TGTGCCAGCAGCTTGGTAACGGTCGGCGAGCAGTACTTC,-,TRBJ2-7,TRBV5-4,-
CASSVVGRGASYNEQFF,TGTGCCAGCAGCGTAGTTGGCAGGGGTGCCTCCTACAATGAGCAGTTCTTC,-,TRBJ2-1,TRBV9,-
CASSPAGREPDTQYF,TGTGCCAGCAGCCCCGCTGGGCGGGAGCCCGATACGCAGTATTTT,TRBD2,TRBJ2-3,TRBV9,once
CSVYGRDYEQYF,TGCAGCGTTTATGGCAGGGACTACGAGCAGTACTTC,-,TRBJ2-7,TRBV29-1,-
CASSLGGTGATQYF,TGTGCCAGCAGCTTAGGAGGGACAGGGGCGACCCAGTACTTC,TRBD1,TRBJ2-5,TRBV7-3,-
CASSLQGAQALNEQFF,TGCGCCAGCAGCTTACAGGGGGCGCAGGCCCTCAATGAGCAGTTCTTC,TRBD1,TRBJ2-1,TRBV4-1,-
CASSPVGLGHEQYF,TGTGCCAGCAGTCCGGTAGGACTAGGACACGAGCAGTACTTC,TRBD2,TRBJ2-7,TRBV25-1,-
CASSSIAGPSYEQYF,TGTGCCAGCAGCTCGATAGCGGGGCCCTCCTACGAGCAGTACTTC,TRBD2,TRBJ2-7,TRBV9,-